Listed below are T cell receptor beta chains from one sample, sequenced in a study of T-cell reconstitution after alpha-beta-depleted transplantation in children. TCRdb used MiXCR to reprocess the PCR reads, holding one entry per CDR3 protein. The data contain about 640,000 distinct CDR3 sequences, about an eighth of them seen just once; the ten biggest clones take up 2.2%. The specimen was PBMCs, mostly from graft donor cells, collected 360 days after TCRalphabeta/CD19-depleted stem cell transplant. The receptors come from a male patient aged 10 to 17 who had a stem cell transplant for acute myeloid leukemia, so the T cells may come from the graft donor. The CDR3 runs from the conserved cysteine through the conserved F or W. D genes are given only for firm matches. Size values are once, few and many counts, or a class for expanded clones, and some rows have none.

>TRBV12-3/TRBV12-4|TRBJ2-4|.|.
CTSSLLSGDGAKNIQYF
TGTACCAGCAGTTTACTTTCAGGGGATGGGGCCAAAAACATTCAGTACTTC
>TRBV20-1|TRBJ1-6|.|few
CSASLVGAPLHF
TGCAGTGCTAGTCTAGTGGGGGCACCCCTCCACTTT
>TRBV11-2|TRBJ1-1|.|.
CASSLRSRVNTEAFF
TGTGCCAGCAGCTTGAGGTCAAGAGTGAACACTGAAGCTTTCTTT
>TRBV15|TRBJ2-7|.|few
CATSRAGTLPPEQYF
TGTGCCACCAGCAGAGCGGGGACTTTGCCGCCCGAGCAGTACTTC
>TRBV5-1|TRBJ2-1|.|.
CASSPEVVNNEQFF
TGCGCCAGCAGCCCGGAGGTGGTTAACAATGAGCAGTTCTTC
>TRBV5-1|TRBJ2-1|TRBD2|.
CASSSWTSGGAFREQFF
TGCGCCAGCAGCTCTTGGACTAGCGGGGGGGCTTTCCGGGAGCAGTTCTTC
>TRBV20-1|TRBJ2-7|.|.
CSARDRSDEQYF
TGCAGTGCTAGAGATCGGTCCGACGAGCAGTACTTC
>TRBV3-1|TRBJ2-7|.|few
CASSQTDVSYEQYF
TGTGCCAGCAGCCAAACGGACGTGTCCTACGAGCAGTACTTC
>TRBV7-9|TRBJ2-7|.|.
CASSLRLTGSSYEQYF
TGTGCCAGCAGCTTAAGACTGACGGGAAGCTCCTACGAGCAGTACTTC
>TRBV11-1|TRBJ1-2|TRBD1|.
CASSLGSDRGHPIYGYTF
TGTGCCAGCAGCCTGGGGTCGGACAGGGGCCATCCGATCTATGGCTACACCTTC
>TRBV28|TRBJ2-3|.|.
CASSLILGSPDTQYF
TGTGCCAGCAGTTTAATATTGGGGAGCCCAGATACGCAGTATTTT
>TRBV7-9|TRBJ1-2|.|few
CASSLGDGNYGYTF
TGTGCCAGCAGCTTAGGAGACGGTAACTATGGCTACACCTTC
>TRBV4-3|TRBJ2-7|TRBD2|.
CASSQAPGLAYEQYF
TGCGCCAGCAGCCAAGCCCCGGGACTAGCTTACGAGCAGTACTTC
>TRBV21-1|TRBJ2-7|.|.
CASSRSTGRTPFYEQYF
TGTGCCAGCAGCAGGTCCACAGGGAGAACCCCCTTCTACGAGCAGTACTTC
>TRBV20-1|TRBJ2-7|TRBD2|.
CSAGPRTSVSYEQYF
TGCAGTGCTGGACCACGGACTAGCGTCTCCTACGAGCAGTACTTC
>TRBV29-1|TRBJ2-1|TRBD2|.
CSVSSGTPLLEQFF
TGCAGCGTCAGTAGCGGGACGCCGCTCCTTGAGCAGTTCTTC
>TRBV20-1|TRBJ2-2|TRBD1|once
CSAAGTDDTGELFF
TGCAGTGCTGCAGGGACAGACGACACCGGGGAGCTGTTTTTT
>TRBV7-6|TRBJ1-1|.|few
CASSLGPLDTEAFF
TGTGCCAGCAGCCTGGGACCTTTGGACACTGAAGCTTTCTTT
>TRBV18|TRBJ1-5|.|once
CASSPRAPGGNQPQHF
TGTGCCAGCTCACCCCGGGCCCCAGGGGGCAATCAGCCCCAGCATTTT